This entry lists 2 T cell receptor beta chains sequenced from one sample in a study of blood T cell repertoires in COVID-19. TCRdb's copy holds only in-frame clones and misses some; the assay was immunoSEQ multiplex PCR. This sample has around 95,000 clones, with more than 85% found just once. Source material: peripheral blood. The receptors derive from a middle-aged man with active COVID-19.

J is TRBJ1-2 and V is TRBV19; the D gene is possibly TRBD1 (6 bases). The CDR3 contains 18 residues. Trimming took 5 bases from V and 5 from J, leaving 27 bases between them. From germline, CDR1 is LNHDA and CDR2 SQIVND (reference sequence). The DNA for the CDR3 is TGTGCCAGTAGTCCCACCCGGGGGGGCTCAAGCACTCCATATGGCTACACCTTC. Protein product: CASSPTRGGSSTPYGYTF.

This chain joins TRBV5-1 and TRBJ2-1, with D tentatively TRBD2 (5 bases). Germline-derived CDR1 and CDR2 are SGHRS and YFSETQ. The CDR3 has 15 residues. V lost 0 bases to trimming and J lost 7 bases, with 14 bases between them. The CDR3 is CASSLEVGAWNEQFF. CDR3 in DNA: TGCGCCAGCAGCTTGGAGGTGGGAGCATGGAATGAGCAGTTCTTC. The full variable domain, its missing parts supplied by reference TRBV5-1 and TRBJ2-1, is KAGVTQTPRYLIKTRGQQVTLSCSPISGHRSVSWYQQTPGQGLQFLFEYFSETQRNKGNFPGRFSGRQFSNSRSEMNVSTLELGDSALYLCASSLEVGAWNEQFFGPGTRLTVL.